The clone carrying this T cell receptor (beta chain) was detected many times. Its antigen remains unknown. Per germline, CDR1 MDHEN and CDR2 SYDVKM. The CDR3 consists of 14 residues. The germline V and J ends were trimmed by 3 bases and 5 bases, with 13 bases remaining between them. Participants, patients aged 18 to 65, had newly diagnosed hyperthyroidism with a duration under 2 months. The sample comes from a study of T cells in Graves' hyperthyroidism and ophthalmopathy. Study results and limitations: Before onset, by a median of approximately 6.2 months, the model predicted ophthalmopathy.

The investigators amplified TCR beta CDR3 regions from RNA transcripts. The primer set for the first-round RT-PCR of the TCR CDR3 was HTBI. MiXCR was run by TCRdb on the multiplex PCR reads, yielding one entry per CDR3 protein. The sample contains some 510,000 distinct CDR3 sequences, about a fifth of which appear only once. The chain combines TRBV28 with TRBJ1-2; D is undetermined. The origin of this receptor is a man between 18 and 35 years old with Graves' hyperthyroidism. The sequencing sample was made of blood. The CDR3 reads CASSLEARGYGYTF. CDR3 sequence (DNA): TGTGCCAGCAGTTTGGAGGCCCGGGGTTATGGCTACACCTTC.